This T cell receptor (beta chain) stems from a study of shared clonotypes between healthy human individuals. Trimming took off 0 bases at V and 7 bases at J, with 12 bases between the two ends. Germline-derived CDR1 and CDR2 are SEHNR and FQNEAQ (reference sequence). This CDR3 comprises 14 residues. Study-level findings and limits: Estimated richness values were generally larger in naive subsets than in memory subsets.

Notes on this clone: As yet, its antigen is unknown.

Measured with immunoSEQ multiplex PCR; TCRdb has only the in-frame clones, and not every one. The sample includes under 650,000 clones, less than 96% of them seen just once. The clonotype comes from a woman aged 30 to 39 in good health. The chain employs TRBV7-9 and TRBJ1-2; unclear D gene. What was sequenced was naive CD4+ T cells sorted from blood. The sample's subset: CD45RA+ positively selected. The CDR3 loop reads CASSLAGGSGGYTF. CDR3 nucleotide sequence: TGTGCCAGCAGCTTAGCTGGAGGGTCGGGTGGCTACACCTTC.